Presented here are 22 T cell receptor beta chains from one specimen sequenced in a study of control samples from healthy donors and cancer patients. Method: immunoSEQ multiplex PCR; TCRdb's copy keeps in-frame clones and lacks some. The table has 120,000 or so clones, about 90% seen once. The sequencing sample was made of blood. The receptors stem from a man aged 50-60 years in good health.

CDR3 sequence: CASSEANPQGNQPQHF. The CDR3 DNA is TGTGCCAGCAGTGAAGCGAACCCGCAGGGCAATCAGCCCCAGCATTTT. V and J are TRBV2 and TRBJ1-5, with D uncertain. Germline assignment: CDR1 SNHLY and CDR2 FYNNEI. V lost 0 bases and J lost 2, with 11 bases in between. This CDR3 has 16 amino acids.

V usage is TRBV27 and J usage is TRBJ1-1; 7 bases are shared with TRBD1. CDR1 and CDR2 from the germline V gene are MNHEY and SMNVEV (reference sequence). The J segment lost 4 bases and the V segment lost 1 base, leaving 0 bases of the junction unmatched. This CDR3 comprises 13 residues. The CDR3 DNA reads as TGTGCCAGCAGTTTATACAGGGGCACTGAAGCTTTCTTT. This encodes CASSLYRGTEAFF.

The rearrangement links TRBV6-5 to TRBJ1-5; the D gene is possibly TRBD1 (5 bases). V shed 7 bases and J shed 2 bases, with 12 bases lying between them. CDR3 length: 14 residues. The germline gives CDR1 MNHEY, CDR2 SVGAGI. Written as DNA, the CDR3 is TGTGCCAGCACCTACCTACAGGGCAATCAGCCCCAGCATTTT. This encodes CASTYLQGNQPQHF.

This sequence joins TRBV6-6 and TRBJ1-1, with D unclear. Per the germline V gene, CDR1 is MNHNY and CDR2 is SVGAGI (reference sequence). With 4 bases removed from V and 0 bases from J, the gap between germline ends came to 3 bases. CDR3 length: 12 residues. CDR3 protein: CASSSMNTEAFF. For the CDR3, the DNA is TGTGCCAGCAGTTCAATGAACACTGAAGCTTTCTTT.

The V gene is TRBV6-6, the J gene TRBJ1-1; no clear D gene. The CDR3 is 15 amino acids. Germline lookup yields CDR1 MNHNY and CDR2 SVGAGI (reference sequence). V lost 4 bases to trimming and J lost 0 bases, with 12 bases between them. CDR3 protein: CASSSERRLNTEAFF. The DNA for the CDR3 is TGTGCCAGCAGTTCAGAGAGACGGTTGAACACTGAAGCTTTCTTT.

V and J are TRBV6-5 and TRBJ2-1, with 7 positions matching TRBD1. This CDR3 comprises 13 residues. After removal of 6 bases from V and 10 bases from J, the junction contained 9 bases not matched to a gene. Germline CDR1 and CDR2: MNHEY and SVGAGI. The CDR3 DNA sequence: TGTGCCAGCAGCCTGACAGGGTCTTTCGAGCAGTTCTTC. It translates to CASSLTGSFEQFF.

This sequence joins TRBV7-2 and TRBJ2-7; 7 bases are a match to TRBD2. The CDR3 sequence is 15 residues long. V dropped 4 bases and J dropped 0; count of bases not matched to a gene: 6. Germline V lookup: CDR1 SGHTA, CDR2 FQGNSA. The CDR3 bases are TGTGCCAGCAGCTCCGCTGGCGGGAGCTCCTACGAGCAGTACTTC. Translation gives CASSSAGGSSYEQYF.

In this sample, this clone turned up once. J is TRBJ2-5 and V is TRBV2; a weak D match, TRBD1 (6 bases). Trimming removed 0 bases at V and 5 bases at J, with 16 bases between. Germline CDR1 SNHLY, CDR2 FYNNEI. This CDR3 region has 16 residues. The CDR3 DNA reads TGTGCCAGCAGTGAAGCGCTTAGGGGGATCGCGGAGACCCAGTACTTC. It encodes CASSEALRGIAETQYF.

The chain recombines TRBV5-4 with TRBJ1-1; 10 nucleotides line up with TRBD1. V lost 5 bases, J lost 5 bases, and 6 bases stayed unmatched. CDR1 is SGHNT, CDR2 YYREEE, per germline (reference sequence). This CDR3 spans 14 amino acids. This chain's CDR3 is CASSEDRGRTEAFF. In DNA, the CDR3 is TGTGCCAGCAGTGAGGACAGGGGGAGGACTGAAGCTTTCTTT.

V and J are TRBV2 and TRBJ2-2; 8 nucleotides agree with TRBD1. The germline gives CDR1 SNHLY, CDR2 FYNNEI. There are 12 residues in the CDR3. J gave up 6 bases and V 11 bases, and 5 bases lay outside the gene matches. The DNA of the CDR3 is TGTGCCGGGAGACAGGGGCCCGGGGAGCTGTTTTTT. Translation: CAGRQGPGELFF.

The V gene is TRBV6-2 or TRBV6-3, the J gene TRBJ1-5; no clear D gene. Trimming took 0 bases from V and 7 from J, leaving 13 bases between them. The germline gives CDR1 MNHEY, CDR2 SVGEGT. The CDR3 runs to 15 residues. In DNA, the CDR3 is TGTGCCAGCAGTTACTCGATGGCGGGGAGCCAGCCCCAGCATTTT. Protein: CASSYSMAGSQPQHF.

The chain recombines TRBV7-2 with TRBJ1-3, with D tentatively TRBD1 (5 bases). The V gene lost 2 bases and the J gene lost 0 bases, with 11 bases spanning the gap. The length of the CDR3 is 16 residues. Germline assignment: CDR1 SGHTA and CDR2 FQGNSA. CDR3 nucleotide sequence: TGTGCCAGCAGCTTACGGGCAGGGAACTCTGGAAACACCATATATTTT. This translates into CASSLRAGNSGNTIYF.

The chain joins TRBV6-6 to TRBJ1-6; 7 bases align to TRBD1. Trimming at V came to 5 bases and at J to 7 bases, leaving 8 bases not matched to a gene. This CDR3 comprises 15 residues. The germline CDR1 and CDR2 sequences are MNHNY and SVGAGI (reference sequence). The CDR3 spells CASSIQGSGNSPLHF. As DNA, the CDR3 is TGTGCCAGCAGTATACAGGGGTCGGGGAATTCACCCCTCCACTTT.

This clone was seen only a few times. The DNA of the CDR3 is TGTGCCAGCAGCCAAGATCCACTAGCTAGGGATACGCAGTATTTT. Residues: CASSQDPLARDTQYF. The chain recombines TRBV3-1 (or the pseudogene TRBV3-2) with TRBJ2-3, with TRBD2 as a possible D gene (6 bases). The V end lost 0 bases, the J end lost 6 bases, and 13 bases lay between the germline ends. Germline values: CDR1 LGHDT, CDR2 YNNKEL (reference sequence). CDR3 size: 15 residues.

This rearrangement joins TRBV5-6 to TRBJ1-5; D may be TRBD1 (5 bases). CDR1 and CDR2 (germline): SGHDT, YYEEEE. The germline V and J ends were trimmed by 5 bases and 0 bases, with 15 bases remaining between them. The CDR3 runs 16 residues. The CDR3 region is CASSSTTAYSNQPQHF. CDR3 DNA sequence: TGTGCCAGCAGTTCAACGACAGCGTATAGCAATCAGCCCCAGCATTTT.

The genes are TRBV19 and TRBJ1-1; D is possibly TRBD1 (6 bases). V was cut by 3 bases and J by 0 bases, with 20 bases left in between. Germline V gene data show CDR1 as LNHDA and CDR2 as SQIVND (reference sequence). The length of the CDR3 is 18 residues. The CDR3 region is CASSISRGLQGLNTEAFF. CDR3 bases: TGTGCCAGTAGTATTTCACGTGGTTTGCAGGGGCTGAACACTGAAGCTTTCTTT.

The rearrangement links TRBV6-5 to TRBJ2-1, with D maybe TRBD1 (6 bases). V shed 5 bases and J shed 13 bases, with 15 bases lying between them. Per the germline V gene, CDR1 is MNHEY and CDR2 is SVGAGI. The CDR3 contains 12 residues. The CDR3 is CASSKTGLEQFF. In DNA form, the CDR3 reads TGTGCCAGCAGTAAAACAGGGCTCGAACAGTTCTTC.

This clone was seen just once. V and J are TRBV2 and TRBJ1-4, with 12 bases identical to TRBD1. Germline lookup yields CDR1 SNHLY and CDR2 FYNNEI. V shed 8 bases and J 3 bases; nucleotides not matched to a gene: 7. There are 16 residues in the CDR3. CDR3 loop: CASSRDRGQANEKLFF. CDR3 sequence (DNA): TGTGCCAGCTCCCGGGACAGGGGGCAGGCTAATGAAAAACTGTTTTTT. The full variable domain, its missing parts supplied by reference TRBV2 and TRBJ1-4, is EPEVTQTPSHQVTQMGQEVILRCVPISNHLYFYWYRQILGQKVEFLVSFYNNEISEKSEIFDDQFSVERPDGSNFTLKIRSTKLEDSAMYFCASSRDRGQANEKLFFGSGTQLSVL.

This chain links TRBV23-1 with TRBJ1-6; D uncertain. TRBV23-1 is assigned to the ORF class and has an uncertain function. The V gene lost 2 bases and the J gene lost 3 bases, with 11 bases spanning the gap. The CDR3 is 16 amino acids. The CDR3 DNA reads TGCGCCAGCAGTCAAACGATCCCACACTATAATTCACCCCTCCACTTT. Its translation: CASSQTIPHYNSPLHF.

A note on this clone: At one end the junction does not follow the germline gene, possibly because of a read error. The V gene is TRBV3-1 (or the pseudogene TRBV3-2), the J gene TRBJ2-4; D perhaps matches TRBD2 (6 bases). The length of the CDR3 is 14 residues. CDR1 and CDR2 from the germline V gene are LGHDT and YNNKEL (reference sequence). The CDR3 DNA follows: TGTGCCAGCAGCCTCCGCGGCCTAGCGAACATTCGGTACTTC. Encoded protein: CASSLRGLANIRYF.

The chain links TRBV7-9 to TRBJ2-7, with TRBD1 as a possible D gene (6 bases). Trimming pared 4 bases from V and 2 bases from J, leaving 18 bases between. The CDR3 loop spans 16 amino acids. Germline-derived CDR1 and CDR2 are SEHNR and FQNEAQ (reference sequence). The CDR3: CASSSTHREFTYEQYF. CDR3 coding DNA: TGTGCCAGCAGCTCAACGCACAGGGAGTTCACCTACGAGCAGTACTTC.

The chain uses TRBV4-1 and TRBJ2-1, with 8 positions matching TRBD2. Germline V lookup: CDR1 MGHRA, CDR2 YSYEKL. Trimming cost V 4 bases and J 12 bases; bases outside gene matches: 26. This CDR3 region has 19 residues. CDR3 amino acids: CASSPRLPNRIAGPPGQFF. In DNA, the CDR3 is TGCGCCAGCAGCCCAAGGCTCCCCAACAGAATAGCGGGGCCCCCGGGGCAGTTCTTC.